This note documents a single T cell receptor (beta chain) sequence. The data stem from a study of shared clonotypes between healthy human individuals. The overall study: Contributing individuals were a couple of females and a few males aged 18 to 49.

Method: immunoSEQ multiplex PCR; TCRdb's copy keeps in-frame clones and lacks some. This sample has some 2,100,000 clones; under 97% occur once, and the top ten carry around 0.13%. Germline V gives CDR1 MNHEY, CDR2 SMNVEV (reference sequence). Trimming left V 5 bases short and J 4 bases short, with 9 bases between. The CDR3 has 12 residues. Naive CD45RA+ and memory CD45RA-negative subsets were split from CD4+ cells. Sequencing used naive CD4+ T cells sorted from blood. Subset in this sample: CD45RA+ positively selected. The clonotype comes from a man in his late teens or twenties in good health. The J gene is TRBJ2-7, the V gene TRBV27; no definite D call. CDR3: CASSQNGYEQYF. The CDR3 DNA follows: TGTGCCAGCAGTCAAAACGGTTACGAGCAGTACTTC.